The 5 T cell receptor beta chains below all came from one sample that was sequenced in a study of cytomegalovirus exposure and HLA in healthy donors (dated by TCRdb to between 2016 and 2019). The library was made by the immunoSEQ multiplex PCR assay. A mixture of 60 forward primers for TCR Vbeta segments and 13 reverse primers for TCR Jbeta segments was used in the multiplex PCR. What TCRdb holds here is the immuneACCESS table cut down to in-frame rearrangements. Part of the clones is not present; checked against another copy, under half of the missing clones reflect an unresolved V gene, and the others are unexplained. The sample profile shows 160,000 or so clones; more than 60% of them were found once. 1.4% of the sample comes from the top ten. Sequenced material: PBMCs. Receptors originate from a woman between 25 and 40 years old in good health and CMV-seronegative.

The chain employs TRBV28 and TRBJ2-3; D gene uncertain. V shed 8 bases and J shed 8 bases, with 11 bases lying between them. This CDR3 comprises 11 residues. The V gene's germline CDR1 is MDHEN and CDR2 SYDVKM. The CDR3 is CASERSRTQYF. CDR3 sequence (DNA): TGTGCCAGCGAGCGCAGCCGTACGCAGTATTTT. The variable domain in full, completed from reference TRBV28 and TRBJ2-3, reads DVKVTQSSRYLVKRTGEKVFLECVQDMDHENMFWYRQDPGLGLRLIYFSYDVKMKEKGDIPEGYSVSREKKERFSLILESASTNQTSMYLCASERSRTQYFGPGTRLTVL.

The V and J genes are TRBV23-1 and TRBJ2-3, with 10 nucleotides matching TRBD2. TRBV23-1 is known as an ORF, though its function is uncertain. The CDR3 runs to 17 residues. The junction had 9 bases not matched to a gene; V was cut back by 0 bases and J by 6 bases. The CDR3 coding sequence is TGCGCCAGCAGTCAATCGCAGCGGGGGGGCCGGAGCGATACGCAGTATTTT. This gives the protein CASSQSQRGGRSDTQYF.

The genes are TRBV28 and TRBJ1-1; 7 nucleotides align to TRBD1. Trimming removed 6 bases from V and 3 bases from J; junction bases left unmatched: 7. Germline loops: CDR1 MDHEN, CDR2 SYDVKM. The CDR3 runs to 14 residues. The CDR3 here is CASRRGTAYTEAFF. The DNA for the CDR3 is TGTGCCAGCAGACGAGGGACAGCTTACACTGAAGCTTTCTTT.

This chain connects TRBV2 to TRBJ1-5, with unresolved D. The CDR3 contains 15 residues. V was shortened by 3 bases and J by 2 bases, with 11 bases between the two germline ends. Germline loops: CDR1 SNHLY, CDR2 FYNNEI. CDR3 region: CASSDRAARNQPQHF. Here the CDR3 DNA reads TGTGCCAGCAGTGACAGAGCGGCGCGCAATCAGCCCCAGCATTTT. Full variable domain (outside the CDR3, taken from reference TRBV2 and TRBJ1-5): EPEVTQTPSHQVTQMGQEVILRCVPISNHLYFYWYRQILGQKVEFLVSFYNNEISEKSEIFDDQFSVERPDGSNFTLKIRSTKLEDSAMYFCASSDRAARNQPQHFGDGTRLSIL.

This CDR3 reads CASSQQGAIYEQYF. The DNA of the CDR3 is TGTGCCAGCAGCCAACAGGGGGCGATTTACGAGCAGTACTTC. The V call is TRBV5-4, the J call TRBJ2-5; 9 nucleotides match TRBD1. The better agreement between TRBJ2-7 and the DNA end casts doubt on the J call. The CDR3 consists of 14 residues. CDR1 and CDR2 from the germline V gene are SGHNT and YYREEE (reference sequence).